A single sample is the source of the 24 T cell receptor beta chains below, sequenced in a study of blood T cell repertoires in COVID-19 (TCRdb year 2020). The library was generated by the immunoSEQ multiplex PCR assay. TCRdb limited this immuneACCESS table to in-frame rearrangements with V and J called. A share of clones is missing; checked studies link under half to unresolved V genes, and the rest is unexplained. Recorded for this sample are over 300,000 clones; about four fifths of them occurred a single time. Together, the top ten hold roughly 1.1% of the sample. Sequenced sample: peripheral blood. The receptors stem from a woman aged 45-65 years with acute or convalescent COVID-19.

V is TRBV9 and J is TRBJ2-1; TRBD2 is a possible D gene (5 bases). Germline loops: CDR1 SGDLS, CDR2 YYNGEE. This CDR3 has 15 amino acids. The ends were cut back, 1 base at V and 8 bases at J, with 16 bases in the middle. CDR3 protein: CASSVHHGGGDEQFF. The DNA for the CDR3 is TGTGCCAGCAGCGTACACCATGGAGGAGGCGATGAGCAGTTCTTC. The full variable domain, completed using reference TRBV9 and TRBJ2-1, is DSGVTQTPKHLITATGQRVTLRCSPRSGDLSVYWYQQSLDQGLQFLIQYYNGEERAKGNILERFSAQQFPDLHSELNLSSLELGDSALYFCASSVHHGGGDEQFFGPGTRLTVL.

The V call is TRBV5-4, the J call TRBJ2-1; TRBD2 matches at 10 bases. V was pared by 0 bases and J by 1 base, with 1 base of the junction left unmatched. Germline V lookup: CDR1 SGHNT, CDR2 YYREEE (reference sequence). The CDR3 totals 16 residues. The CDR3 protein is CASSLASGGSYNEQFF. The CDR3 DNA reads TGTGCCAGCAGCTTGGCTAGCGGGGGTTCCTACAATGAGCAGTTCTTC.

The chain couples TRBV11-1 to TRBJ2-3; possibly TRBD2 for D (6 bases). V was cut by 5 bases and J by 8 bases, with 14 bases left in between. The CDR3 extends over 13 amino acids. Germline values: CDR1 SGHAT, CDR2 FQDESV (reference sequence). CDR3 sequence reads: CASSRLGGATQYF. The CDR3, as DNA: TGTGCCAGCAGCCGTCTAGGCGGGGCTACGCAGTATTTT.

The chain uses TRBV5-4 and TRBJ1-2; 12 bases map to TRBD1. The germline CDR1 and CDR2 sequences are SGHNT and YYREEE (reference sequence). There are 15 residues in the CDR3. Losses at the gene ends were 6 bases for V and 8 bases for J; bases not matched to a gene: 11. The DNA for the CDR3 is TGTGCCAGCAACATTGCCGGGACAGGGGGCCTCGGCTACACCTTC. Protein sequence: CASNIAGTGGLGYTF.

The rearrangement uses TRBV12-3 or TRBV12-4 and TRBJ1-1; tentatively, D is TRBD1 (6 bases). Trimming removed 2 bases from V and 6 bases from J, with 10 bases in between. CDR3 length equals 13 residues. CDR3 bases: TGTGCCAGCAGTTTAATTCAGGGGTCTGAAGCTTTCTTT. Translation: CASSLIQGSEAFF.

V gene TRBV28 combines with J gene TRBJ1-2, with TRBD1 matching over 7 bases. The CDR3 spans 14 residues. Germline trimming cut 5 bases from V and 3 bases from J; bases unmatched to any gene: 6. Germline CDR1 reads MDHEN; CDR2 reads SYDVKM. CDR3 in amino acids: CASSISGTDYGYTF. CDR3 bases: TGTGCCAGCAGTATCTCCGGGACAGACTATGGCTACACCTTC.

This clone was detected once. The chain joins TRBV2 to TRBJ2-3; 9 bases match TRBD2. V trimming: 6 bases; J trimming: 0 bases; junction bases outside the gene matches: 7. Per germline, CDR1 SNHLY and CDR2 FYNNEI. The CDR3 is 16 residues long. CDR3 residues: CASRAGGSSSTDTQYF. CDR3 bases: TGTGCCAGCAGAGCGGGAGGTTCGAGTAGCACAGATACGCAGTATTTT.

This chain joins TRBV4-1 and TRBJ2-7; tentative D call: TRBD1 (6 bases). The V end was cut by 0 bases, the J end by 3 bases, with 9 bases between. The CDR3 consists of 14 residues. Germline V gene lookup returns CDR1 MGHRA and CDR2 YSYEKL. The CDR3 sequence: CASSQEPRGYEQYV. CDR3 DNA: TGCGCCAGCAGCCAAGAACCCAGGGGCTACGAGCAGTACGTC.

V is TRBV7-9 and J is TRBJ2-1; 9 nucleotides line up with TRBD2. The germline V gene has CDR1 SEHNR and CDR2 FQNEAQ (reference sequence). J was trimmed by 3 bases and V by 5 bases; bases with no gene match: 8. The CDR3 is made up of 16 amino acids. CDR3 nucleotide sequence: TGTGCCAGCAGCATCATAAGGACTAGCGTCTACAATGAGCAGTTCTTC. Protein sequence: CASSIIRTSVYNEQFF.

This rearrangement joins TRBV2 to TRBJ2-1; D is unresolved. CDR3 size: 14 residues. Trimming pared 2 bases from V and 3 bases from J, leaving 8 bases between. Germline values: CDR1 SNHLY, CDR2 FYNNEI. The CDR3 sequence: CASSELKDYNEQFF. Written as DNA, the CDR3 is TGTGCCAGCAGTGAACTAAAAGACTACAATGAGCAGTTCTTC.

The rearrangement links TRBV5-1 to TRBJ2-2; a possible D gene is TRBD2 (6 bases). V gave up 5 bases and J gave up 5 bases, with 10 bases separating them. The CDR3 spans 13 residues. Germline-derived CDR1 and CDR2 are SGHRS and YFSETQ. Here the CDR3 DNA reads TGCGCCAGCAGTGCTAGCGAGACCGGGGAGCTGTTTTTT. Translation gives CASSASETGELFF.

The chain links TRBV29-1 to TRBJ1-5; TRBD1 might be the D (5 bases). V shed 6 bases and J shed 6 bases, with 12 bases lying between them. The CDR3 runs to 12 residues. Germline CDR1 is SQVTM and CDR2 is ANQGSEA. CDR3 DNA: TGCAGCGTCGGGGGGGAAGGTCAGCCCCAGCATTTT. Translating it yields CSVGGEGQPQHF.

The V call is TRBV6-5, the J call TRBJ2-1, with TRBD2 matching 8 bases. CDR3 length equals 15 residues. V dropped 6 bases and J dropped 1; count of bases not matched to a gene: 5. The germline V gene has CDR1 MNHEY and CDR2 SVGAGI. CDR3 sequence: CASSRAGESYNEQFF. The CDR3 nucleotides are TGTGCCAGCAGCCGAGCGGGAGAGTCCTACAATGAGCAGTTCTTC.

This sequence joins TRBV10-2 and TRBJ1-2; possibly TRBD1 for D (5 bases). There are 14 residues in the CDR3. In germline, CDR1 is WSHSY, CDR2 SAAADI. The V and J ends lost 4 bases and 4 bases respectively, with 13 bases between them. CDR3 protein: CASSGGPALYGYTF. In DNA form, the CDR3 reads TGCGCCAGCAGTGGGGGCCCTGCCCTCTATGGCTACACCTTC.

The V call is TRBV5-6, the J call TRBJ1-2; D is perhaps TRBD1 (5 bases). V lost 4 bases and J 7 bases, leaving 11 bases between the germline ends. The CDR3 is 12 amino acids. Germline V gene data show CDR1 as SGHDT and CDR2 as YYEEEE. The CDR3 region has the DNA TGTGCCAGCAGCCCCTGGGGGGGTGGCTACACCTTC. Its translation is CASSPWGGGYTF. Combining the CDR3 with reference TRBV5-6 and TRBJ1-2 gives the whole variable domain DAGVTQSPTHLIKTRGQQVTLRCSPKSGHDTVSWYQQALGQGPQFIFQYYEEEERQRGNFPDRFSGHQFPNYSSELNVNALLLGDSALYLCASSPWGGGYTFGSGTRLTVV.

This clone appeared a few times. This chain links TRBV6-5 with TRBJ2-2; unclear D gene. Trimming cost V 0 bases and J 4 bases, with 9 bases left between them. Looked up from germline, CDR1 is MNHEY and CDR2 is SVGAGI. The CDR3 sequence is 15 residues long. The CDR3: CASSYSSTGTGELFF. The CDR3 nucleotides read TGTGCCAGCAGTTACTCCAGCACGGGCACCGGGGAGCTGTTTTTT.

The CDR3 DNA follows: TGTGCCTGGGACAGGGGGCTGAACGGGGACACCGGGGAGCTGTTTTTT. This sequence encodes CAWDRGLNGDTGELFF. The V gene is TRBV30, the J gene TRBJ2-2, with 10 bases lining up with TRBD1. The germline gives CDR1 GTSNPN, CDR2 SVGIG (reference sequence). Germline trimming cut 5 bases from V and 3 bases from J; bases unmatched to any gene: 9. The CDR3 has 16 residues.

J is TRBJ1-2 and V is TRBV7-2, with D perhaps matching TRBD1 (6 bases). CDR1 SGHTA and CDR2 FQGNSA come from the germline V gene. The V end lost 6 bases, the J end lost 7 bases, and 18 bases lay between the germline ends. The CDR3 runs 14 residues. CDR3 sequence reads: CASSAFSGAGGYTF. In nucleotides, the CDR3 is TGTGCCAGCAGTGCCTTTTCAGGGGCTGGTGGCTACACCTTC.

This chain links TRBV4-3 with TRBJ2-3; 8 nucleotides match TRBD1. Per the germline V gene, CDR1 is LGHNA and CDR2 is YSLEER. This CDR3 comprises 16 residues. V gave up 1 base and J gave up 6 bases; unmatched junction bases: 9. Written as DNA, the CDR3 is TGCGCCAGCAGCCAAGGGTCCCAGGGGGCTGCGGATACGCAGTATTTT. Protein product: CASSQGSQGAADTQYF.

In this sample, this clone turned up once. Distinct nucleotide sequences in the sample also encode this CDR3. The CDR3: CASSLTGTGDEKLFF. CDR3 coding DNA: TGCGCCAGCAGTCTAACCGGGACAGGGGATGAAAAACTGTTTTTT. The V gene is TRBV5-1, the J gene TRBJ1-4, with 10 bases lining up with TRBD1. J lost 6 bases, V lost 5 bases, and 7 bases had no gene match. Looked up from germline, CDR1 is SGHRS and CDR2 is YFSETQ. This CDR3 contains 15 residues.

V is TRBV21-1 and J is TRBJ2-1; TRBD2 is the table's D call, not checked against the DNA. TRBV21-1 has pseudogene status. There are 16 residues in the CDR3. The CDR3 coding sequence is TGTGCCAGCAGCCCACGGACTAGCGGCGATCTAAATGAGCAGTTCTTC. Translation gives CASSPRTSGDLNEQFF.

This clone was seen only a few times. The gene calls are TRBV30 and TRBJ2-7, with D perhaps TRBD1 (5 bases). V dropped 5 bases and J dropped 6 bases, with 17 bases sitting between them. CDR1 and CDR2 from the germline V gene are GTSNPN and SVGIG (reference sequence). The CDR3 covers 13 residues. The CDR3 nucleotides are TGTGCCTGGTCGGAAGGGGCCCTCACCGAGCAGTACGTC. Translated, it gives CAWSEGALTEQYV.

The sample holds a few counts of this clone. The genes are TRBV29-1 and TRBJ1-4, with 11 bases identical to TRBD1. CDR3 size: 15 residues. J gave up 8 bases and V 1 base, and 6 bases lay outside the gene matches. The germline gives CDR1 SQVTM, CDR2 ANQGSEA. CDR3 DNA sequence: TGCAGCGTTGAAGGTTGGACAGGGGGCCGGGAAAAACTGTTTTTT. It encodes CSVEGWTGGREKLFF.

The chain recombines TRBV4-1 with TRBJ2-3, with 9 nucleotides matching TRBD2. This CDR3 is 17 amino acids long. Trimming removed 1 base from V and 3 bases from J; junction bases left unmatched: 8. Germline V lookup: CDR1 MGHRA, CDR2 YSYEKL. The CDR3 DNA reads as TGCGCCAGCAGCCAAGGTTGGGGCGGGGGGGTTACAGATACGCAGTATTTT. It is translated as CASSQGWGGGVTDTQYF.